The TCR beta chain under discussion was sequenced for a study of tumor T cells in aggressive B-cell lymphoma. The method was immunoSEQ multiplex PCR; TCRdb's version includes in-frame clones alone and lacks a portion of them. The profile shows thousands of clones, approximately 85% of them singletons. The CDR3 has 12 residues. Deletions cut 0 bases from V and 6 bases from J, with 5 bases between. The germline CDR1 and CDR2 sequences are MDHEN and SYDVKM. The sample taken for sequencing was tumor tissue. This clonotype was sampled from an adult with diffuse large B cell lymphoma. The rearrangement links TRBV28 to TRBJ1-2; D uncertain. In DNA form, the CDR3 reads TGTGCCAGCAGTTTATGGGCAGATGGCTACACCTTC. Translating it yields CASSLWADGYTF.